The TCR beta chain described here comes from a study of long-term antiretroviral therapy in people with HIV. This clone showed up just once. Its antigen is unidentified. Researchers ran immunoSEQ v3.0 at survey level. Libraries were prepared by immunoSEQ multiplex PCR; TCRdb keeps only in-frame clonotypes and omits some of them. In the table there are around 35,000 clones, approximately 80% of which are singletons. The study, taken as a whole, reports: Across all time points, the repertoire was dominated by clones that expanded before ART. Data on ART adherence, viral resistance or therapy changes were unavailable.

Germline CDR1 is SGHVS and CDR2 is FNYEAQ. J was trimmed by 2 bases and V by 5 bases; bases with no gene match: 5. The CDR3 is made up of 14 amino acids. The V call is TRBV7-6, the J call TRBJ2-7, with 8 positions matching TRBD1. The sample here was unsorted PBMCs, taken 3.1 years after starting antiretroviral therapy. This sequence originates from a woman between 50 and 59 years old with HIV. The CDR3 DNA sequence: TGTGCCAGCAGCGGCGGACAGGGTACCTACGAGCAGTACTTC. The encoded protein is CASSGGQGTYEQYF.